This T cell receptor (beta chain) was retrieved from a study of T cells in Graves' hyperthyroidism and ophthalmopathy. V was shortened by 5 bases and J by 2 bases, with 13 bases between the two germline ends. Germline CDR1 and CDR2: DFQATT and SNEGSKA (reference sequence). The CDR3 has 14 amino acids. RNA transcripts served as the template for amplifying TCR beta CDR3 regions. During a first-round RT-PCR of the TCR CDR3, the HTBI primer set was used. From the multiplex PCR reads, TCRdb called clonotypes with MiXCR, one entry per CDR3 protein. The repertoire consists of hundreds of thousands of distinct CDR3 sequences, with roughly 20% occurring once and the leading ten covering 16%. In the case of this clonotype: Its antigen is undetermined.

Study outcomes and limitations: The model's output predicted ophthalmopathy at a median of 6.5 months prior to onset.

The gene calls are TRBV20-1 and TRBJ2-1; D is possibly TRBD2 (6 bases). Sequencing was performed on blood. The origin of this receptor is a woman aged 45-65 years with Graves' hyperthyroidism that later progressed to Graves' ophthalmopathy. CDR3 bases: TGCAGTGCTGGAGCCGGGGGAGCCTACAATGAGCAGTTCTTC. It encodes CSAGAGGAYNEQFF.